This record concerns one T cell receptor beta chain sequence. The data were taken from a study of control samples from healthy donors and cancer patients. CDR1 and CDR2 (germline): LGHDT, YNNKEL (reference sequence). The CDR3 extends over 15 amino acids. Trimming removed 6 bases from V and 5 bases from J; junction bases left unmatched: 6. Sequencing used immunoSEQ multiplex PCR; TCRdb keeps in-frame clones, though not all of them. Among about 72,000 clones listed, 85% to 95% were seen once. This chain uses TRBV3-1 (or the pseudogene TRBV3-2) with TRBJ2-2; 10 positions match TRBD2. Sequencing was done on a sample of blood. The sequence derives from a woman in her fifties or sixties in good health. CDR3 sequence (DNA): TGTGCCAGCAGTCCTGGACTAGCGGATACCGGGGAGCTGTTTTTT. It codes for CASSPGLADTGELFF.